This T cell receptor (beta chain) was obtained from a study of T cell repertoires in cytomegalovirus infection. On the study more broadly: TCR beta signatures that were public indicated CMV infection and matching HLA type. Study conclusions and caveats: HLA-C-restricted CMV-specific TCR beta clonotypes were dominant in the ex vivo response.

V shed 11 bases, J shed 1 base, and the junction held 8 bases outside the gene matches. This CDR3 spans 13 amino acids. Germline V gives CDR1 SEHNR, CDR2 FQNEAQ (reference sequence). As to this clonotype: Its antigen remains unknown.

TCRdb reprocessed the reads with MiXCR, giving one entry per CDR3 protein. The data show a few hundred thousand distinct CDR3 sequences, about 15% seen once. Source material: CD8+ T cells from PBMCs. The receptor was derived from a human donor in good health (CMV status not recorded). Some clones in this sample may be carry-over from other donors' samples. This chain links TRBV7-9 with TRBJ2-7; 7 bases align to TRBD1. This CDR3 is CASLPGQSYEQYF. As DNA, the CDR3 is TGTGCCTCATTACCGGGACAGTCCTACGAGCAGTACTTC.